The T cell receptor (beta chain) under discussion was sequenced for a study of T cell repertoires in cytomegalovirus infection. Turning to the study itself: TCR beta signatures that were public indicated CMV infection and matching HLA type. Study-level results: HLA-C-restricted, CMV-specific TCR beta clonotypes were dominant ex vivo. Individuals carrying CMV plus the relevant HLA were identified by cumulative frequency of public TCR beta families.

TCRdb reprocessed the reads with MiXCR, giving one entry per CDR3 protein. This table holds around 180,000 distinct CDR3 sequences, roughly 28% found once. Deletions cut 1 base from V and 5 bases from J, with 14 bases between. The germline V gene encodes CDR1 MDHEN and CDR2 SYDVKM. The CDR3 consists of 15 residues. Comments on this clonotype: The antigen is not known.

This chain uses TRBV28 with TRBJ1-1; weak D call: TRBD1 (5 bases). The clonotype originates from a human donor in good health (CMV status not recorded). Some clones in this sample may be carry-over from other donors' samples. What was sequenced was PBMCs. The CDR3 sequence: CASSLYTGPTTEAFF. The CDR3 nucleotides read TGTGCCAGCAGTTTATATACAGGACCAACTACTGAAGCTTTCTTT. Variable domain in full (rest from reference TRBV28 and TRBJ1-1): DVKVTQSSRYLVKRTGEKVFLECVQDMDHENMFWYRQDPGLGLRLIYFSYDVKMKEKGDIPEGYSVSREKKERFSLILESASTNQTSMYLCASSLYTGPTTEAFFGQGTRLTVV.